A single sample is the source of the 20 T cell receptor beta chains below, sequenced in a study of blood T cell repertoires in COVID-19. Measured with immunoSEQ multiplex PCR; TCRdb has only the in-frame clones, and not every one. The sample lists about 490,000 clones; approximately 83% were seen once. What was sequenced was peripheral blood. These receptor sequences come from a human donor in a cohort sampled during active COVID-19.

Worth noting for this clone: The same CDR3 is also encoded by other DNA sequences in this sample. The gene calls are TRBV7-2 and TRBJ1-2, with D unclear. V lost 0 bases and J lost 5, with 7 bases in between. The V gene's germline CDR1 is SGHTA and CDR2 FQGNSA. The CDR3 length is 13 residues. The CDR3 sequence: CASSLAGLYGYTF. The CDR3 bases are TGTGCCAGCAGCTTAGCAGGACTGTATGGCTACACCTTC. The full variable domain, rest sourced from reference TRBV7-2 and TRBJ1-2, is GAGVSQSPSNKVTEKGKDVELRCDPISGHTALYWYRQSLGQGLEFLIYFQGNSAPDKSGLPSDRFSAERTGGSVSTLTIQRTQQEDSAVYLCASSLAGLYGYTFGSGTRLTVV.

V usage is TRBV11-2 and J usage is TRBJ1-4; 9 bases fit TRBD1. With V trimmed by 3 bases and J by 7 bases, 0 bases remained unmatched. The CDR3 consists of 13 residues. Germline assignment: CDR1 SGHAT and CDR2 FQNNGV. Written as DNA, the CDR3 is TGTGCCAGCAGCTTGGACAGGGGTGAAAAACTGTTTTTT. Translated, it gives CASSLDRGEKLFF.

The table lists this clone with a few counts. This CDR3 is missing its conserved last phenylalanine or tryptophan, likely due to a read error. Because the CDR3's place on the DNA is in doubt, the DNA is left out and the CDR3 is given as listed by TCRdb. This chain links TRBV30 with TRBJ2-7; TRBD2 is the table's D call, not checked against the DNA. A total of 13 residues make up the CDR3, ends included. Germline V gene sequence: CDR1 GTSNPN, CDR2 SVGIG (reference sequence). Here the CDR3 reads CAWSVSIEDLPIL.

The V gene is TRBV27, the J gene TRBJ1-3, with 9 nucleotides matching TRBD1. Trimming removed 6 bases from V and 4 bases from J; junction bases left unmatched: 4. The CDR3 totals 14 residues. Germline V gene lookup returns CDR1 MNHEY and CDR2 SMNVEV (reference sequence). The CDR3 DNA reads TGTGCCAGCAGGAGACAGGGGGGCGGAAACACCATATATTTT. Translation gives CASRRQGGGNTIYF.

This chain connects TRBV7-2 to TRBJ1-4; no definite D call. There are 12 residues in the CDR3. V lost 5 bases and J 8 bases, leaving 9 bases between the germline ends. Germline-derived CDR1 and CDR2 are SGHTA and FQGNSA. The CDR3 DNA reads as TGTGCCAGCAGCCCTCGGTCCGAAAAACTGTTTTTT. It translates to CASSPRSEKLFF.

The gene calls are TRBV7-9 and TRBJ2-4; D unclear. This CDR3 has 15 amino acids. Germline loops: CDR1 SEHNR, CDR2 FQNEAQ (reference sequence). The V gene lost 1 base and the J gene lost 6 bases, with 13 bases spanning the gap. The CDR3 is CASSLESRSVNIQYF. CDR3 DNA sequence: TGTGCCAGCAGCTTAGAATCGAGATCGGTAAACATTCAGTACTTC. The variable domain in full, completed from reference TRBV7-9 and TRBJ2-4, reads DTGVSQNPRHKITKRGQNVTFRCDPISEHNRLYWYRQTLGQGPEFLTYFQNEAQLEKSRLLSDRFSAERPKGSFSTLEIQRTEQGDSAMYLCASSLESRSVNIQYFGAGTRLSVL.

This rearrangement joins TRBV7-6 to TRBJ2-2; 7 bases align to TRBD2. In germline, CDR1 is SGHVS, CDR2 FNYEAQ. The CDR3 spans 15 residues. J gave up 5 bases and V 5 bases, and 8 bases lay outside the gene matches. CDR3 protein: CASSPGGGRTGELFF. CDR3 coding DNA: TGTGCCAGCAGCCCTGGCGGGGGAAGGACCGGGGAGCTGTTTTTT.

This clone was recorded only once. V and J are TRBV30 and TRBJ2-7; TRBD2 matches 10 bases. The CDR3 is 15 amino acids. J gave up 0 bases and V 8 bases, and 10 bases lay outside the gene matches. The germline CDR1 and CDR2 sequences are GTSNPN and SVGIG (reference sequence). Here the CDR3 reads CAGKGLASTSYEQYF. In DNA form, the CDR3 reads TGTGCCGGAAAGGGACTAGCGTCTACCTCCTACGAGCAGTACTTC.

This clone has just one count. V is TRBV7-2 and J is TRBJ2-2; TRBD2 agrees at 13 bases. V lost 4 bases, J lost 10 bases, and 3 bases stayed unmatched. This CDR3 is built from 14 residues. CDR1 is SGHTA, CDR2 FQGNSA, per germline. The CDR3 coding sequence is TGTGCCAGCAGCTACGGACTAGCGGGAGAGGAGCTGTTTTTT. Its translation is CASSYGLAGEELFF.

This chain uses TRBV2 with TRBJ2-1, with 12 nucleotides matching TRBD2. CDR1 and CDR2 (germline): SNHLY, FYNNEI. V lost 10 bases to trimming and J lost 9 bases; unmatched junction nucleotides: 10. This CDR3 has 14 amino acids. The CDR3 spells CATRRLAGAVEQFF. In DNA, the CDR3 is TGTGCCACCCGACGACTAGCGGGAGCCGTTGAGCAGTTCTTC.

The chain combines TRBV6-4 with TRBJ1-1; D is uncertain. The ends were cut back, 5 bases at V and 4 bases at J, with 14 bases in the middle. CDR3 size: 14 residues. Germline-derived CDR1 and CDR2 are MRHNA and SNTAGT. The DNA for the CDR3 is TGTGCCAGCAGTCACGGGGAGGGTGGCACTGAAGCTTTCTTT. Amino acid sequence: CASSHGEGGTEAFF.

The chain is built from TRBV21-1 and TRBJ2-3; the table names TRBD1, a call not compared with the DNA. TRBV21-1 is deemed a pseudogene. The CDR3 has 14 residues. CDR3 in DNA: TGTCCCCCGAGGGTTACAGGGCGTTCAGATACGCAGTATTTT. Its translation is CPPRVTGRSDTQYF.

CDR3 DNA: TGTGCCTGGAGTGTAAGGGGGGGAAACAATGAGCAGTTCTTC. It translates to CAWSVRGGNNEQFF. The J gene is TRBJ2-1, the V gene TRBV30; TRBD2 is a possible D gene (7 bases). The CDR3 length is 14 residues. The germline gives CDR1 GTSNPN, CDR2 SVGIG (reference sequence). V shed 0 bases and J shed 5 bases, with 11 bases lying between them.

This clone showed up just a few times. This chain uses TRBV18 with TRBJ1-1; 7 bases align to TRBD1. After removal of 1 base from V and 10 bases from J, the junction contained 9 bases not matched to a gene. The CDR3 is 14 amino acids. CDR1 KGHSH and CDR2 LQKENI come from the germline V gene. In nucleotides, the CDR3 is TGTGCCAGCTCACCACAACAGGGGATTGACGTAGCTTTCTTT. Amino acids: CASSPQQGIDVAFF.

This clone is a singleton in its sample. The J gene is TRBJ2-7, the V gene TRBV2, with 7 bases that match TRBD2. Trimming at V came to 8 bases and at J to 2 bases, leaving 6 bases not matched to a gene. This CDR3 region has 13 residues. Germline CDR1 SNHLY, CDR2 FYNNEI. CDR3 coding DNA: TGTGCCAGCGACGCTAGCGGTACCTACGAGCAGTACTTC. Its protein is CASDASGTYEQYF. The full variable domain, its missing parts supplied by reference TRBV2 and TRBJ2-7, is EPEVTQTPSHQVTQMGQEVILRCVPISNHLYFYWYRQILGQKVEFLVSFYNNEISEKSEIFDDQFSVERPDGSNFTLKIRSTKLEDSAMYFCASDASGTYEQYFGPGTRLTVT.

V and J are TRBV18 and TRBJ2-1; 11 nucleotides match TRBD2. The CDR3 loop spans 16 amino acids. Germline-derived CDR1 and CDR2 are KGHSH and LQKENI. After removal of 3 bases from V and 7 bases from J, the junction contained 8 bases not matched to a gene. In nucleotides, the CDR3 is TGTGCCAGCTCACCGGTAGCGGGAGGGACAGGGAATGAGCAGTTCTTC. It codes for CASSPVAGGTGNEQFF.

The chain carries TRBV5-1 and TRBJ2-1; 7 nucleotides agree with TRBD1. Germline V CDR1 and CDR2: SGHRS, YFSETQ. The V and J ends lost 2 bases and 6 bases, in that order; junction bases with no gene match: 5. The CDR3 contains 14 residues. CDR3 DNA sequence: TGCGCCAGCAGCTTAGTCCCAGGGGGCAATGAGCAGTTCTTC. Its protein is CASSLVPGGNEQFF. The variable domain in full, completed from reference TRBV5-1 and TRBJ2-1, reads KAGVTQTPRYLIKTRGQQVTLSCSPISGHRSVSWYQQTPGQGLQFLFEYFSETQRNKGNFPGRFSGRQFSNSRSEMNVSTLELGDSALYLCASSLVPGGNEQFFGPGTRLTVL.

This clone was picked up one time. The V and J genes are TRBV7-8 and TRBJ2-2; 7 bases line up with TRBD2. Germline CDR1 reads SGHVS; CDR2 reads FQNEAQ. This CDR3 has 15 amino acids. The trim removed 5 bases at V and 4 bases at J, leaving 7 bases unmatched. This chain's CDR3 is CASSPRDYLTGELFF. The CDR3 coding sequence is TGTGCCAGCAGCCCCCGGGACTACCTCACCGGGGAGCTGTTTTTT.

Notes on this clone: This clone may be a read error of a much larger clone one base away. The chain uses TRBV28 and TRBJ2-7; a weak D match, TRBD2 (6 bases). Germline V gives CDR1 MDHEN, CDR2 SYDVKM. V was shortened by 5 bases and J by 4 bases, with 6 bases between the two germline ends. The CDR3 sequence is 11 residues long. CDR3 sequence: CASSREYEQYF. The CDR3 nucleotides read TGTGCCAGCAGTCGGGAGTACGAGCAGTACTTC. The complete variable domain, with remaining parts taken from reference TRBV28 and TRBJ2-7, reads DVKVTQSSRYLVKRTGEKVFLECVQDMDHENMFWYRQDPGLGLRLIYFSYDVKMKEKGDIPEGYSVSREKKERFSLILESASTNQTSMYLCASSREYEQYFGPGTRLTVT.

This sequence joins TRBV28 and TRBJ1-1, with TRBD1 matching over 7 bases. Germline CDR1 is MDHEN and CDR2 is SYDVKM. J gave up 9 bases and V 2 bases, and 6 bases lay outside the gene matches. This CDR3 is built from 13 residues. The CDR3 loop reads CASSLEVQGKAFF. CDR3 nucleotides: TGTGCCAGCAGTTTAGAGGTACAGGGGAAAGCTTTCTTT.